A few counts support the clone carrying this T cell receptor (beta chain). Antigen unknown. The data were taken from a study of T cell repertoires in cytomegalovirus infection. Study-level information: Both recently identified HLA-C-restricted and well-studied HLA-B-restricted CMV epitopes were used in the study. Based on public TCR beta signatures, there were indications of CMV infection and of a matching HLA type. Notes on the study in general: Cumulative public TCR beta family frequency identified carriers of CMV plus the relevant HLA. The study found HLA-C-restricted CMV-specific TCR beta clonotypes dominating the ex vivo response.

The CDR3 length is 15 residues. Trimming stripped 7 bases from V and 4 bases from J, with 16 bases between. CDR1 is MDHEN and CDR2 is SYDVKM in the germline V gene. TCRdb used MiXCR to reprocess the reads, holding one entry per CDR3 protein. Counted here are roughly 180,000 distinct CDR3 sequences, less than 25% occurring once; the ten biggest clones make up about 25%. The source of this sequence is a human donor in good health (CMV status not recorded). Some clones in this sample may be carry-over from other donors' samples. The specimen comprised CD8+ T cells from cultured PBMCs, sampled from culture after CMV antigen stimulation. The rearrangement links TRBV28 to TRBJ1-4, with a tentative D call TRBD1 (5 bases). In nucleotides, the CDR3 is TGTGCCAGCAAAAAAGGGGAAGGGGTTAATGAAAAACTGTTTTTT. It translates to CASKKGEGVNEKLFF.